A selection of T cell receptor beta chains follows, all from one sample in a study of cytomegalovirus exposure and HLA in healthy donors. The table came from immunoSEQ multiplex PCR; TCRdb's copy has only in-frame clones and leaves some out. This table has around 200,000 clones, less than 85% appearing once. Specimen: PBMCs. These receptors were taken from a boy aged 5-17 years in good health and CMV-seronegative. Both conserved end residues are part of each CDR3. A D gene is named only where the DNA matches it firmly. Where a row states a size, it is once, few, many or the class of an expanded clone; other rows omit it.

>TRBV7-3|-|TRBJ2-2|-
TGTGCCAGCAGCGTAGTCGGGAACACCGGGGAGCTGTTTTTT
CASSVVGNTGELFF
>TRBV6-6|TRBD1|TRBJ1-6|few
TGTGCCAGCAGTTACCAGGACAGGGAAAATTCACCCCTCCACTTT
CASSYQDRENSPLHF
>TRBV2|-|TRBJ2-7|few
TGTGCCAGCTCGGGGTACGAGCAGTACTTC
CASSGYEQYF
>TRBV10-3|TRBD2|TRBJ2-7|-
TGTGCCATCAGGACAGGGACTAGCAGGCACGAGCAGTACTTC
CAIRTGTSRHEQYF
>TRBV30|-|TRBJ1-1|-
TGTGCCTGGAGTGTCGGGGGGAACACTGAAGCTTTCTTT
CAWSVGGNTEAFF
>TRBV27|TRBD2|TRBJ2-7|-
TGTGCCAGCAGTTTACGCGGGACTAGCGGGTTCACCTACGAGCAGTACTTC
CASSLRGTSGFTYEQYF
>TRBV21-1|-|TRBJ1-1|-
TGTGCCAGCAGTGAAGAAGGGGGATTCCCTGAAGCTTTCTTT
CASSEEGGFPEAFF
>TRBV7-7|-|TRBJ2-2|-
TGTGCTAGCAGCCTACAGGGGAACACCGGGGAGCTGTTTTTT
CASSLQGNTGELFF
>TRBV9|TRBD1|TRBJ2-1|-
TGTGCCAGCAGCGTAGAAGACAGGGCGGTGCATGAGCAGTTCTTC
CASSVEDRAVHEQFF
>TRBV2|-|TRBJ2-7|few
TGTGCCAGCAGTCGGAGTCGTAGTTTACTCTTTTACGAGCAGTACTTC
CASSRSRSLLFYEQYF
>TRBV7-3|TRBD2|TRBJ2-3|-
TGTGCCAGCAGCTTAACGGGCGGGGGGAGCACAGATACGCAGTATTTT
CASSLTGGGSTDTQYF
>TRBV6-1|TRBD1|TRBJ1-1|-
TGTGCCAGCAGTGAAAAGGGGGCAAGAAGGACTGAAGCTTTCTTT
CASSEKGARRTEAFF
>TRBV19|TRBD1|TRBJ2-3|-
TGTGCCAGTAGTATATCGACAGGGTACGACTCAGATACGCAGTATTTT
CASSISTGYDSDTQYF
>TRBV30|TRBD1|TRBJ1-1|-
TGTGCCTGGAGCGCCAGGGGGGACACTGAAGCTTTCTTT
CAWSARGDTEAFF
>TRBV9|TRBD1|TRBJ1-2|few
TGTGCCAGCAGCGTAGCGTCGACAGGGGATGACTATGGCTACACCTTC
CASSVASTGDDYGYTF
>TRBV4-2|-|TRBJ2-7|-
TGTGCCAGCAGCCAAGAACGGGGGTGGAATTACGAGCAGTACTTC
CASSQERGWNYEQYF
>TRBV30|-|TRBJ2-7|-
TGTTCCCATTCTCGGGGCGAGCAGTACTTC
CSHSRGEQYF
>TRBV4-2|TRBD1|TRBJ2-7|-
TGTGCCAGCAGCCAAGGTACCCGGGACAGGGTCTACGAGCAGTACTTC
CASSQGTRDRVYEQYF
>TRBV6-5|TRBD1|TRBJ1-2|-
TGTGCCAGCAGGGGACAGGGGGCAAACTATGGCTACACCTTC
CASRGQGANYGYTF
>TRBV5-1|TRBD2|TRBJ2-1|few
TGCGCCAGCAGCTTGGACGGACTAGCGCTTTACAATGAGCAGTTCTTC
CASSLDGLALYNEQFF
>TRBV5-5|TRBD2|TRBJ2-1|-
TGTGCCAGCAGCCTAGGACTAGCCTACAATGAGCAGTTCTTC
CASSLGLAYNEQFF
>TRBV30|TRBD1|TRBJ2-7|-
TGTGCCTGGAGTCGACAGGGTCTGAACGAGCAGTACTTC
CAWSRQGLNEQYF
>TRBV7-6|TRBD1|TRBJ2-7|-
TGTGCCAGCAGCTTACGGGACAGATCATACGAGCAGTACTTC
CASSLRDRSYEQYF